This TCR beta chain was found in a study of siplizumab effects on memory and regulatory T cells. Each sample contributed about 10^5 TCR templates to the assay. Profiled with immunoSEQ multiplex PCR; TCRdb holds only in-frame clones, not every one. The sample contains about 120,000 clones, around 93% of which appear only once. In the case of this clone: The antigen remains undetermined.

Overall study findings and caveats: Naive T cells, seemingly more diverse than memory cells, seemed major alloresponse contributors.

With 4 bases removed from V and 3 bases from J, the gap between germline ends came to 18 bases. Germline CDR1 is SGHRS and CDR2 is YFSETQ. CDR3 length: 16 residues. The TCR comes from a human donor in good health. The chain uses TRBV5-1 and TRBJ2-3; no clear D. The source material was non-Treg CD4+ T cells sorted from blood. The CDR3 DNA is TGCGCCAGCAGCGCCCCCCGCGACCGTGTGACAGATACGCAGTATTTT. Protein sequence: CASSAPRDRVTDTQYF.